These 17 T cell receptor beta chains originate from one sample sequenced in a study of T cells in localized non-small cell lung cancer. Profiled with immunoSEQ multiplex PCR; TCRdb holds only in-frame clones, not every one. Among approximately 89,000 clones listed, around 82% were seen once. The sample in question was PBMCs, obtained before any cancer treatment. The receptors derive from a man aged 35 to 69 with stage II squamous cell lung carcinoma.

The chain has TRBV19 and TRBJ2-7; possibly TRBD2 for D (6 bases). Germline-derived CDR1 and CDR2 are LNHDA and SQIVND (reference sequence). This CDR3 has 15 amino acids. V lost 5 bases, J lost 2 bases, and 16 bases lay in between. The CDR3 DNA reads as TGTGCCAGTAGTCGCCGGGACTTTCCGCCCTACGAGCAGTACTTC. Translation: CASSRRDFPPYEQYF.

The gene calls are TRBV5-5 and TRBJ2-7, with 10 nucleotides matching TRBD1. This CDR3 spans 17 amino acids. V was clipped by 4 bases and J by 0 bases; unmatched bases: 10. CDR1 is SGHKS, CDR2 YYEKEE, per germline (reference sequence). This chain's CDR3 is CASSLYLGTGASYEQYF. The CDR3 DNA follows: TGTGCCAGCAGCCTGTATTTGGGGACAGGGGCCTCCTACGAGCAGTACTTC.

The chain combines TRBV11-3 with TRBJ2-5; D is undetermined. The CDR3 length is 13 residues. Trimming took 1 base from V and 5 from J, leaving 8 bases between them. Germline V gene data show CDR1 as SGHNT and CDR2 as YENEEA. CDR3 sequence: CASSLGVDETQYF. CDR3 in DNA: TGTGCCAGCAGCTTAGGGGTAGATGAGACCCAGTACTTC.

The rearrangement links TRBV7-9 to TRBJ1-2; D possibly corresponds to TRBD1 (5 bases). V lost 1 base to trimming and J lost 0 bases, with 15 bases between them. The CDR3 is made up of 17 amino acids. Looked up from germline, CDR1 is SEHNR and CDR2 is FQNEAQ (reference sequence). The CDR3: CASSLGAGTSSNYGYTF. As DNA, the CDR3 is TGTGCCAGCAGCTTAGGGGCAGGGACCTCCTCTAACTATGGCTACACCTTC. Full variable domain (missing parts from reference TRBV7-9 and TRBJ1-2): DTGVSQNPRHKITKRGQNVTFRCDPISEHNRLYWYRQTLGQGPEFLTYFQNEAQLEKSRLLSDRFSAERPKGSFSTLEIQRTEQGDSAMYLCASSLGAGTSSNYGYTFGSGTRLTVV.

The V gene is TRBV19, the J gene TRBJ2-7; 7 bases map to TRBD2. Losses at the gene ends were 5 bases for V and 0 bases for J; bases not matched to a gene: 10. The germline gives CDR1 LNHDA, CDR2 SQIVND (reference sequence). The length of the CDR3 is 16 residues. CDR3 nucleotides: TGTGCCAGTAGTCCCCCCCTAGCGGTGAGCTCCTACGAGCAGTACTTC. Amino acid sequence: CASSPPLAVSSYEQYF.

Written as DNA, the CDR3 is TGTGCCAGCAGTGAATGGGACAGAGCCTCCTACGAGCAGTACTTC. Its protein product is CASSEWDRASYEQYF. This chain connects TRBV6-1 to TRBJ2-7, with 7 bases identical to TRBD1. With V trimmed by 2 bases and J by 0 bases, 4 bases remained unmatched. The germline V gene encodes CDR1 MNHNS and CDR2 SASEGT. The CDR3 consists of 15 residues.

This clone showed up just a few times. The chain recombines TRBV19 with TRBJ1-3; possible D gene TRBD1, 5 bases. There are 15 residues in the CDR3. V shed 5 bases and J shed 0 bases, with 11 bases lying between them. From germline, CDR1 is LNHDA and CDR2 SQIVND (reference sequence). In DNA, the CDR3 is TGTGCCAGTAGTGCGGGGGATGTCTCTGGAAACACCATATATTTT. This encodes CASSAGDVSGNTIYF.

The chain couples TRBV4-3 to TRBJ2-3; D remains unclear. Trimming left V 4 bases short and J 3 bases short, with 14 bases between. Looked up from germline, CDR1 is LGHNA and CDR2 is YSLEER. The CDR3 spans 15 residues. CDR3 nucleotides: TGCGCCAGCAGCCCCCGCTCGAGTCGGACAGATACGCAGTATTTT. Translated, it gives CASSPRSSRTDTQYF.

This rearrangement joins TRBV28 to TRBJ1-5; D uncertain. Germline lookup yields CDR1 MDHEN and CDR2 SYDVKM. V was shortened by 6 bases and J by 4 bases, with 10 bases between the two germline ends. The CDR3 contains 13 residues. CDR3 sequence reads: CASSLGINQPQHF. CDR3 in DNA: TGTGCCAGCAGCCTTGGGATAAATCAGCCCCAGCATTTT.

The J gene is TRBJ2-1, the V gene TRBV4-2; 10 bases align to TRBD2. This CDR3 has 17 residues. Germline V gene data show CDR1 as LGHNA and CDR2 as YNFKEQ. Germline trimming cut 0 bases from V and 10 bases from J; bases unmatched to any gene: 12. CDR3 sequence (DNA): TGTGCCAGCAGCCAAGAATATGGGGAGCGGGAGGGTAGGGAGCAGTTCTTC. Residues: CASSQEYGEREGREQFF.

The chain couples TRBV6-5 to TRBJ1-3; D is unresolved. Germline V lookup: CDR1 MNHEY, CDR2 SVGAGI. The CDR3 has 12 residues. In DNA form, the CDR3 reads TGTGGGGTGGCAGACTCTGGAAACACCATATATTTT. Its protein product is CGVADSGNTIYF.

This chain links TRBV6-5 with TRBJ2-5, with TRBD2 identical over 11 bases. Germline lookup yields CDR1 MNHEY and CDR2 SVGAGI. The V segment lost 6 bases and the J segment 3 bases; nucleotides outside the gene matches: 6. The CDR3 is 15 amino acids. The CDR3 sequence: CASSLAGGPEETQYF. The CDR3 DNA is TGTGCCAGCAGCTTAGCGGGGGGGCCCGAAGAGACCCAGTACTTC.

The chain couples TRBV6-5 to TRBJ2-1; D is ambiguous. CDR1 and CDR2 (germline): MNHEY, SVGAGI. The CDR3 spans 14 residues. Trimming shortened V by 4 bases and J by 8 bases, and 15 bases separated the two germline ends. The CDR3 bases are TGTGCCAGCAGTTCCTTCCTGGGGTATGATGAGCAGTTCTTC. Its protein product is CASSSFLGYDEQFF.

This clone is a singleton in its sample. The V and J genes are TRBV29-1 and TRBJ2-1, with no clear D. This CDR3 region has 12 residues. V was cut by 5 bases and J by 2 bases, with 7 bases left in between. The germline CDR1 and CDR2 sequences are SQVTM and ANQGSEA. In DNA form, the CDR3 reads TGCAGCGTTAGCCTTACCTACAATGAGCAGTTCTTC. Translated, it gives CSVSLTYNEQFF.

The chain combines TRBV2 with TRBJ2-7, with D unclear. V lost 7 bases, J lost 3 bases, and 10 bases lay in between. The CDR3 length is 12 residues. Germline CDR1 is SNHLY and CDR2 is FYNNEI. The CDR3 coding sequence is TGTGCCAGCACCCGCGTTATCTACGAGCAGTACTTC. It is translated as CASTRVIYEQYF.

The chain combines TRBV27 with TRBJ2-6; 8 bases map to TRBD2. This CDR3 has 16 amino acids. J gave up 2 bases and V 6 bases, and 6 bases lay outside the gene matches. CDR1 is MNHEY, CDR2 SMNVEV, per germline (reference sequence). Here the CDR3 reads CASRRGERTGANVLTF. The CDR3 DNA reads as TGTGCCAGCAGGCGGGGGGAAAGGACTGGGGCCAACGTCCTGACTTTC.

J is TRBJ2-1 and V is TRBV15; D gene unclear. The CDR3 loop spans 14 amino acids. The germline V and J ends were trimmed by 0 bases and 4 bases, with 7 bases remaining between them. Germline lookup yields CDR1 LNHNV and CDR2 YYDKDF (reference sequence). DNA of the CDR3: TGTGCCACCAGCAGAGACCCCCCTTACAATGAGCAGTTCTTC. This translates into CATSRDPPYNEQFF.